Given below is one TCR beta chain in context. The antigen it recognizes is unknown. No quality values exist for individual bases; no much larger clone is one base distant. This entry belongs to a study of OX40 agonist ivuxolimab in advanced cancers. The study in broad terms: Ivuxolimab was an agonistic, fully human IgG2 monoclonal antibody directed against OX40 (CD134), a costimulatory receptor. Intravenous ivuxolimab was administered to patients every 2 weeks at six dose levels: 0.01, 0.1, 0.3, 1.5, 3 and 10 mg/kg. Of the 50 to 55 patients in dose escalation, about 19 had hepatocellular carcinoma, some 15 had melanoma, 9 had renal cell carcinoma and 9 had head and neck cancer. The dose-escalation cohort was roughly 87% male with a mean age of around 62 years, ranging from roughly 23 to 90. Patients were allowed to have had prior anti-PD-1, anti-PD-L1 or anti-CTLA-4 therapy, and 40% of the dose-escalation patients had been treated with checkpoint inhibitors. Three dose-escalation patients achieved partial responses, one with hepatocellular carcinoma and two with cutaneous melanoma. The purpose of peripheral TCRbeta sequencing was to test whether ivuxolimab changed TCR sequence diversity and led to clonal T-cell expansion. The paper describes the monotherapy dose-escalation part (N ≈ 49 patients) of the phase I trial of ivuxolimab. Study-level results and caveats: Which antigens the clonally expanded peripheral T cells were specific for was not determined. On average, CD8+ T cells showed more expanded clones than CD4+ T cells after ivuxolimab. At doses from 0.1 to 3.0 mg/kg, clonal expansion was seen in both CD4+ and CD8+ blood T cells between baseline and week 6. In the 0.1-3.0 mg/kg groups, partial responders had among the lowest normalized peripheral clonal expansion, particularly in CD8+ T cells. Low levels of normalized T-cell clonal expansion were also seen in some patients who did not respond.

The trial excluded patients who had a history of autoimmune disease or who were on systemic immunosuppression. Peripheral blood for TCR sequencing was drawn from every dose cohort at baseline, at cycle 4 day 1 and at cycle 7 day 1. Samples were obtained from an open-label, multicenter, first-in-human phase I dose-escalation trial of ivuxolimab. Adults with locally advanced or metastatic head and neck squamous cell, hepatocellular, melanoma or renal cell carcinoma were enrolled in the trial. Before TCR sequencing, CD4+ T cells and CD8+ T cells from peripheral blood were sorted into separate populations. The CDR3 numbers 16 residues from cysteine through phenylalanine. Only the CDR3 part of the read is kept: 48 bases, read in frame from the first base. The germline V end is reduced by 5 bases and the J end by 6 bases; junction bases left unmatched: 12. CDR1 is given as SEHNR and CDR2 as FQNEAQ, both from the germline V gene (reference sequence).

Genomic DNA was isolated from the sorted cells so that the TCRbeta CDR3 region could be sequenced. The immunoSEQ Assay was used for sequencing of TCRbeta CDR3 regions. The table comes from immuneACCESS by way of TCRdb, which keeps in-frame sequences with V and J called. Part of the clones is missing from these tables; in studies checked, under half for an unresolved V gene and the rest for unknown reasons. The table for this sample lists 65,000 to 85,000 clones; roughly nine tenths of them were counted only once. The leading ten clones occupy 9% to 10% of the sample. The receptor comes from an adult with an advanced solid tumor such as melanoma, head and neck, liver or kidney cancer. The specimen comprised CD4+ or CD8+ T cells sorted from blood, sampled in a trial of the OX40 agonist ivuxolimab. The rearranged chain carries TRBV7-9 and TRBJ2-2; 7 junctional bases match TRBD2. Here is the DNA: TGTGCCAGCAGCCCCACCGGGACTAAGGGTCCCGGGGAGCTGTTTTTT. This gives the protein CASSPTGTKGPGELFF.